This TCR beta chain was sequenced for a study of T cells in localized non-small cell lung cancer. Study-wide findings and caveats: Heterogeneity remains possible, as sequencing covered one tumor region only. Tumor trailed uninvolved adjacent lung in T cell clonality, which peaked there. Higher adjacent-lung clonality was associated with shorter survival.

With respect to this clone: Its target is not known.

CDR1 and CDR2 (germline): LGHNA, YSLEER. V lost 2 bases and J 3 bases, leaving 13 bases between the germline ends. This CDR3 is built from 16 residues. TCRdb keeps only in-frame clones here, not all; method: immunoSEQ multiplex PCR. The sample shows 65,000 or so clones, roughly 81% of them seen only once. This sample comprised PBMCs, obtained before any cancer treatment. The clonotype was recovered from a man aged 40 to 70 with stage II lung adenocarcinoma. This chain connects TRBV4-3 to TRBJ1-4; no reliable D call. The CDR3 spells CASSQFKSGANEKLFF. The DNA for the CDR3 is TGCGCCAGCAGCCAATTCAAATCCGGGGCTAATGAAAAACTGTTTTTT.